This T cell receptor (beta chain) was sequenced during a study of blood T cell repertoires in COVID-19. Study at large: Italy, Spain and the United States were the sources of the convalescent and acute COVID-19 samples.

CDR1 is SGHRS, CDR2 YFSETQ, per germline. The length of the CDR3 is 19 residues. J was trimmed by 0 bases and V by 1 base; bases with no gene match: 10. Sequencing was performed with immunoSEQ multiplex PCR; in TCRdb, only in-frame clones are kept and a portion is missing. The sample comprises 250,000 to 350,000 clones, approximately 90% of which are singletons, and around an eighth rests with the top ten. The origin of this receptor is an older woman with acute or convalescent COVID-19. This chain connects TRBV5-1 to TRBJ2-5, with 12 nucleotides matching TRBD2. Sequencing was performed on peripheral blood. CDR3: CASSLLSLAGGLDQETQYF. DNA for the CDR3: TGCGCCAGCAGCTTGTTAAGTCTAGCGGGGGGGCTTGACCAAGAGACCCAGTACTTC.